This T cell receptor beta chain appears in the sequencing data of a study of blood T cell repertoires in COVID-19. Across the study: Whether acute or convalescent, the COVID-19 samples came from the United States, Italy and Spain. From T cells, B-cell-depleted T cells, or PBMCs came the material, which was cDNA or gDNA.

Source study methods: Nucleated cell counts were estimated from reference gene primer amplification. Method: immunoSEQ multiplex PCR; TCRdb's copy keeps in-frame clones and lacks some. That table is the source of V, J and clone size, and D and trimming were worked out from the DNA. The sample carries about 69,000 clones, nearly 80% recorded once. The germline V and J ends were trimmed by 5 bases and 2 bases, with 7 bases remaining between them. This CDR3 comprises 12 residues. From germline, CDR1 is MNHEY and CDR2 SVGAGI. What was sequenced was peripheral blood. This TCR was sampled from a human donor in a cohort sampled during active COVID-19. V and J are TRBV6-5 and TRBJ2-7; possible D gene TRBD1, 5 bases. The CDR3 region has the DNA TGTGCCAGCAGTAGGACACCCTACGAGCAGTACTTC. It encodes CASSRTPYEQYF.